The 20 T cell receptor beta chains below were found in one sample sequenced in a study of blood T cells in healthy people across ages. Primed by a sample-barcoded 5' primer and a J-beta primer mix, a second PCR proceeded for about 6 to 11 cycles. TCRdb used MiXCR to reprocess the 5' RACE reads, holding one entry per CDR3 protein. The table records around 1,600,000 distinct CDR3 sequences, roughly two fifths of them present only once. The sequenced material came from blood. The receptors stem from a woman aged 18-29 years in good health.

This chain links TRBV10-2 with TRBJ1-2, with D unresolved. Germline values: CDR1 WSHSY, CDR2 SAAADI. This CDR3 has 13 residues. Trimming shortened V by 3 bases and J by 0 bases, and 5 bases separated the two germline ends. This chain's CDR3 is CASSDGANYGYTF. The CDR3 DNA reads TGCGCCAGCAGTGACGGGGCTAACTATGGCTACACCTTC.

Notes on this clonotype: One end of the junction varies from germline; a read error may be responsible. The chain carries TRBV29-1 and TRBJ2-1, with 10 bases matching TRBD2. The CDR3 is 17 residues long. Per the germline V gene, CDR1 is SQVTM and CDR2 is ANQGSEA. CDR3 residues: CSSRTSGKGFSYDEQFF. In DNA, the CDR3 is TGCAGCTCCCGGACTAGCGGTAAAGGCTTCTCCTACGATGAGCAGTTCTTC.

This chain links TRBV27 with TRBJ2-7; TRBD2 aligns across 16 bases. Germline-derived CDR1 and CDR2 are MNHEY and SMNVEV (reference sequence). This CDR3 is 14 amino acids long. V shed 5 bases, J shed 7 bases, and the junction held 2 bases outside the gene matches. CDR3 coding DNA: TGTGCCAGCAGTACGGGACTAGCGGGAGGGGAGCAGTACTTC. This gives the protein CASSTGLAGGEQYF.

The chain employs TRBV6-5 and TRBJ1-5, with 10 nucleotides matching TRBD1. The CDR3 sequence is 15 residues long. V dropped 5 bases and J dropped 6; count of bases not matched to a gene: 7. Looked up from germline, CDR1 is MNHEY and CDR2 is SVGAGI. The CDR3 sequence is CASSTDRGPGQPQHF. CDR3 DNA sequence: TGTGCCAGCAGTACAGACAGGGGGCCCGGTCAGCCCCAGCATTTT.

The CDR3, as DNA: TGTGCCAGCAGGAGAGGTCAGGGGAAAGAGACCCAGTACTTC. Encoded protein: CASRRGQGKETQYF. The chain links TRBV25-1 to TRBJ2-5, with D possibly matching TRBD1 (6 bases). V was clipped by 6 bases and J by 3 bases, with 14 bases between them. The germline CDR1 and CDR2 sequences are MGHDK and SYGVNS. CDR3 size: 14 residues.

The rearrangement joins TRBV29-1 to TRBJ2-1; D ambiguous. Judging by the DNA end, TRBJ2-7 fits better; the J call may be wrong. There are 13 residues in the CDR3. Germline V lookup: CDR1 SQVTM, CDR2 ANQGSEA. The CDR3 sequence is CSVASDGYNEQYF. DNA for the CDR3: TGCAGCGTAGCAAGTGACGGTTACAATGAGCAGTACTTC.

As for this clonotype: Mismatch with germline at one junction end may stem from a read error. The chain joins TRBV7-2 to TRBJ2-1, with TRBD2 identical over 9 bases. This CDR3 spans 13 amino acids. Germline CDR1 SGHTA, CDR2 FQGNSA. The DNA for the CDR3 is TGTGCCAGCAGGGTAGCGGGAGACAATGGGCAGTTCTTC. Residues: CASRVAGDNGQFF. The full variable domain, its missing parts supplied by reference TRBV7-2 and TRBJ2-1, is GAGVSQSPSNKVTEKGKDVELRCDPISGHTALYWYRQSLGQGLEFLIYFQGNSAPDKSGLPSDRFSAERTGGSVSTLTIQRTQQEDSAVYLCASRVAGDNGQFFGPGTRLTVL.

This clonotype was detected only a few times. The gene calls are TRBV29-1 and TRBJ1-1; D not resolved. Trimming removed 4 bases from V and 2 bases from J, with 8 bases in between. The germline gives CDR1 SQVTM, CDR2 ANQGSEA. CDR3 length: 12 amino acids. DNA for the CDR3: TGCAGCGTTGGAGACAAAAACACTGAAGCTTTCTTT. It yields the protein CSVGDKNTEAFF.

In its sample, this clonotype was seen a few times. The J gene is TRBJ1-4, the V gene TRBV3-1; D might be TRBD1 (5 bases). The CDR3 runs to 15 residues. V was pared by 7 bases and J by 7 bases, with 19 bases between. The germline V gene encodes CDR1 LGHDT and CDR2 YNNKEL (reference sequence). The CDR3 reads CASIRPGRRPEKLFF. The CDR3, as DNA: TGTGCCAGCATCCGACCGGGACGGCGGCCTGAAAAACTGTTTTTT.

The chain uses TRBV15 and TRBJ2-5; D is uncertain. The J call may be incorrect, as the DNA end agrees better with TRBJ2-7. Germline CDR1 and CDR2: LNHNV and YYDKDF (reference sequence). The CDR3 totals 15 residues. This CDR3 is CATSRPTHNSYEQYF. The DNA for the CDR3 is TGTGCCACCAGCAGGCCAACCCACAACTCCTACGAGCAGTACTTC.

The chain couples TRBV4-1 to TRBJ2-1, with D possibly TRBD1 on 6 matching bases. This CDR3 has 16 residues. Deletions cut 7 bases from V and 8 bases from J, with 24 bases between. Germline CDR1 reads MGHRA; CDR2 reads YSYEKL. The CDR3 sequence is CASKIDPGTPLDEQFF. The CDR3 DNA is TGCGCCAGCAAAATTGATCCCGGGACACCATTGGATGAGCAGTTCTTC.

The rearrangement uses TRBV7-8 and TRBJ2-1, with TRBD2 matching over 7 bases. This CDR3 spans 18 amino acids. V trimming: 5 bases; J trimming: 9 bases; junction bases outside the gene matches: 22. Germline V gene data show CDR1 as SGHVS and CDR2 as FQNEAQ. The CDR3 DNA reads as TGTGCCAGCAGCCCATTAGGGTGGGGCTTGGGAGGGAAGGGTGAGCAGTTCTTC. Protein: CASSPLGWGLGGKGEQFF.

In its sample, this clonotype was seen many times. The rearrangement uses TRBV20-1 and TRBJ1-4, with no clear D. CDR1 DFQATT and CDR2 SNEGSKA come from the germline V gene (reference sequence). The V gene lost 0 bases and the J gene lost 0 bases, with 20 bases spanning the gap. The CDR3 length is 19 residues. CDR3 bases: TGCAGTGCTAGAGATCCGTCCCTTGGACTATCTGCAACTAATGAAAAACTGTTTTTT. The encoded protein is CSARDPSLGLSATNEKLFF.

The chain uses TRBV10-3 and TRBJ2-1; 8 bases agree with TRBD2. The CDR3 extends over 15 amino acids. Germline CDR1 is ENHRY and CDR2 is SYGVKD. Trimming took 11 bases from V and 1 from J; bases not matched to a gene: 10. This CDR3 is CASSGGRKSYNEQFF. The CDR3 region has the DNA TGTGCCTCCAGCGGGGGTCGTAAGTCCTACAATGAGCAGTTCTTC.

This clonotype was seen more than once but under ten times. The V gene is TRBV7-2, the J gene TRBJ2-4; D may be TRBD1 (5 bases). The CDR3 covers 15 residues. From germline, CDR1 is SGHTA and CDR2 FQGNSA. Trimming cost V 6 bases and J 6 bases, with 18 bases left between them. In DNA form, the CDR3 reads TGTGCCAGCAGTAACCAGGCGGTGCAGGGAAACATTCAGTACTTC. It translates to CASSNQAVQGNIQYF.

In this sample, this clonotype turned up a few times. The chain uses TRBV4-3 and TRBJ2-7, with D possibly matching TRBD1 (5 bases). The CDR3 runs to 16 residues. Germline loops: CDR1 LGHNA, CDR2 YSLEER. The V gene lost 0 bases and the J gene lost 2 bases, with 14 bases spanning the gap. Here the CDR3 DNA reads TGCGCCAGCAGCCAAGATTGGGGCAGTGGGGCCTACGAGCAGTACTTC. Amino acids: CASSQDWGSGAYEQYF.

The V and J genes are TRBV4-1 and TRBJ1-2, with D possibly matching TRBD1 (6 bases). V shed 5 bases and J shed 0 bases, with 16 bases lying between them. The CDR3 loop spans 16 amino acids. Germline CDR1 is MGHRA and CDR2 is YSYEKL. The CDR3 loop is CASSSGTSSSNYGYTF. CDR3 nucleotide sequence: TGCGCCAGCAGCTCCGGGACATCGTCTTCTAACTATGGCTACACCTTC.

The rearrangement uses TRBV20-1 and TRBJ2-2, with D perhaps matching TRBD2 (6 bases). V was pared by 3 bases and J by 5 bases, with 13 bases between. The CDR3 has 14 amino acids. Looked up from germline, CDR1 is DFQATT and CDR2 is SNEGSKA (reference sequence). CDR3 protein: CSASRERMTGELFF. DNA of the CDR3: TGCAGTGCTAGTCGGGAGAGGATGACCGGGGAGCTGTTTTTT.

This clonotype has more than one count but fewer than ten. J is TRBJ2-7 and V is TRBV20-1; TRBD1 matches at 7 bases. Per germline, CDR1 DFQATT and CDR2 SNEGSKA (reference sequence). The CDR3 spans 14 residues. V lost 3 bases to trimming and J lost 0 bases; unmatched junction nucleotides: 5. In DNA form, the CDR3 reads TGCAGTGCTAGGCCGGGACAGAGCTCCTACGAGCAGTACTTC. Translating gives CSARPGQSSYEQYF.

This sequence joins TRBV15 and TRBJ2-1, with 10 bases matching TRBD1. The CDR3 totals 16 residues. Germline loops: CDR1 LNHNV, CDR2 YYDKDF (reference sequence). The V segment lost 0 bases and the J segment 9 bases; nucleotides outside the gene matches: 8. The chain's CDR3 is CATSRDLGTGAGEQFF. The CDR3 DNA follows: TGTGCCACCAGCAGAGATCTGGGGACAGGGGCTGGTGAGCAGTTCTTC. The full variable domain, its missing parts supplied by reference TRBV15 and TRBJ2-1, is DAMVIQNPRYQVTQFGKPVTLSCSQTLNHNVMYWYQQKSSQAPKLLFHYYDKDFNNEADTPDNFQSRRPNTSFCFLDIRSPGLGDTAMYLCATSRDLGTGAGEQFFGPGTRLTVL.